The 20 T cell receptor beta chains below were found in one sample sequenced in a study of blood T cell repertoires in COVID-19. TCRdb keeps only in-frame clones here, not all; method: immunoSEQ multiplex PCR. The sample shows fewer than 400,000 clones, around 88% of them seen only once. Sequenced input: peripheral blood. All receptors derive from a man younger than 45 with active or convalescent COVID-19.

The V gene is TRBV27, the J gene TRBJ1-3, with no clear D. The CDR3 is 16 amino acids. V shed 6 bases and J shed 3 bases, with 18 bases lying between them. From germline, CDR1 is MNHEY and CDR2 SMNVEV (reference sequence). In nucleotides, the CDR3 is TGTGCCAGCAGGGCCGATATGGTAAATAATGGAAACACCATATATTTT. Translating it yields CASRADMVNNGNTIYF.

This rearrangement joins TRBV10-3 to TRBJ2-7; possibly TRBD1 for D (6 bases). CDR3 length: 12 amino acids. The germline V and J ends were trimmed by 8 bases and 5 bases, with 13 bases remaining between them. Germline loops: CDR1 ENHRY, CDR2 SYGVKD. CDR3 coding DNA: TGTGCCATCCTAGGCAGGGGCAACGAGCAGTACTTC. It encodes CAILGRGNEQYF.

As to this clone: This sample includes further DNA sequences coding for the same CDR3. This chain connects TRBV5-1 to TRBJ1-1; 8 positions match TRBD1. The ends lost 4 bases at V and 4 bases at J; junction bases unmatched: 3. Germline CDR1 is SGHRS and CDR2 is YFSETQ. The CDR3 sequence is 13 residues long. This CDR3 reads CASSLTGGTEAFF. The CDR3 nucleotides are TGCGCCAGCAGCCTTACAGGGGGCACTGAAGCTTTCTTT.

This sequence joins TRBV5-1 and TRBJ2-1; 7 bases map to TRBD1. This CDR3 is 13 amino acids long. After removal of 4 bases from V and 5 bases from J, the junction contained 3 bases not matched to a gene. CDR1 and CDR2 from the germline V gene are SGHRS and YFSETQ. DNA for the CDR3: TGCGCCAGCAGCGCGACAGGGAACAATGAGCAGTTCTTC. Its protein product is CASSATGNNEQFF.

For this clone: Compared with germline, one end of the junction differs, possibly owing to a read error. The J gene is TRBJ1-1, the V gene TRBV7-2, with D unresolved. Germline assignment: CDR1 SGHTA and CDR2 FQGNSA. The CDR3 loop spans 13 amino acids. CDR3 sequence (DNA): TGTGCCAGCAGCGTAGCGACGGGTTTTGAAGCTTTCTTT. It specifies CASSVATGFEAFF.

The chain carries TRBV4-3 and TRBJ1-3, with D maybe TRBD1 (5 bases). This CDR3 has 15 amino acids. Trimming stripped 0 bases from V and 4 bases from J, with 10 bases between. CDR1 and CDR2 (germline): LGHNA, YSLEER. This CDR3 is CASSQERGVGNTIYF. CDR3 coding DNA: TGCGCCAGCAGCCAAGAGCGGGGCGTAGGAAACACCATATATTTT.

CDR3: CASSEWGGMEANYGYTF. DNA for the CDR3: TGCGCCAGCAGTGAGTGGGGAGGGATGGAAGCTAACTATGGCTACACCTTC. This chain connects TRBV10-2 to TRBJ1-2; D uncertain. The germline V and J ends were trimmed by 1 base and 0 bases, with 15 bases remaining between them. CDR3 length: 17 residues. In germline, CDR1 is WSHSY, CDR2 SAAADI.

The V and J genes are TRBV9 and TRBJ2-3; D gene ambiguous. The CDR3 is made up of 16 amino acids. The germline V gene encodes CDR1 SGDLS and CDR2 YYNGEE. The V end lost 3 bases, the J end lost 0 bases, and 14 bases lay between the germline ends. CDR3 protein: CASSAHLTPSTDTQYF. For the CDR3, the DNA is TGTGCCAGCAGCGCCCACTTGACTCCTAGCACAGATACGCAGTATTTT.

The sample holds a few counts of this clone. The CDR3: CASSWTGSGNTIYF. The CDR3 DNA reads as TGTGCCAGCAGTTGGACAGGGTCTGGAAACACCATATATTTT. V is TRBV11-2 and J is TRBJ1-3, with TRBD1 matching 8 bases. With V trimmed by 6 bases and J by 1 base, 2 bases remained unmatched. Per the germline V gene, CDR1 is SGHAT and CDR2 is FQNNGV. The CDR3 runs 14 residues.

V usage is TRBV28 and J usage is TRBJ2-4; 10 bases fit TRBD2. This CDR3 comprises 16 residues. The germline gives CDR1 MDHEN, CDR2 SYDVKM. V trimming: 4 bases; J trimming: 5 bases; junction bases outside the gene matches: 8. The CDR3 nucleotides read TGTGCCAGCAGTTCCGGGACTAGCGTGAGGGAAAACATTCAGTACTTC. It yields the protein CASSSGTSVRENIQYF.

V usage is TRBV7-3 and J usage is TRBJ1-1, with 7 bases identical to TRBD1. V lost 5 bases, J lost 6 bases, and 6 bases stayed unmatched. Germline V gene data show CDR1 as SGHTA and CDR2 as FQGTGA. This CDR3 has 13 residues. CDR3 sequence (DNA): TGTGCCAGCAGCCGGGACAGTACGTCTGAAGCTTTCTTT. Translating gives CASSRDSTSEAFF.

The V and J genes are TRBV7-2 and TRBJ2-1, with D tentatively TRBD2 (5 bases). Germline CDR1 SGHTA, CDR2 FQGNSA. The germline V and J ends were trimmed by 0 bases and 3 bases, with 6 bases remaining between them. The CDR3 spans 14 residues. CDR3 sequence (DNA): TGTGCCAGCAGCTTAGCGGGAGTCTACAATGAGCAGTTCTTC. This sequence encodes CASSLAGVYNEQFF.

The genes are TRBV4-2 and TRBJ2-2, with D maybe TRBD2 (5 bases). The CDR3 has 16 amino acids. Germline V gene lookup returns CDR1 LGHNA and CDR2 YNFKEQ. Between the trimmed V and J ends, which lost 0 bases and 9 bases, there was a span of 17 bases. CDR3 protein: CASSQERSGDGRELFF. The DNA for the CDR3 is TGTGCCAGCAGCCAAGAGAGGTCCGGGGATGGCCGGGAGCTGTTTTTT.

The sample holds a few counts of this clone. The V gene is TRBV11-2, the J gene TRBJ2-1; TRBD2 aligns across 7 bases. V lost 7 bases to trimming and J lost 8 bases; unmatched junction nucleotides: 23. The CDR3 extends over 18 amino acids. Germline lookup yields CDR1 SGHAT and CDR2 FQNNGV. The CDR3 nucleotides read TGTGCCAGCAACCTAAAAAGGCCTCGGGAGGCCCCGCGACATGAGCAGTTCTTC. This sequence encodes CASNLKRPREAPRHEQFF.

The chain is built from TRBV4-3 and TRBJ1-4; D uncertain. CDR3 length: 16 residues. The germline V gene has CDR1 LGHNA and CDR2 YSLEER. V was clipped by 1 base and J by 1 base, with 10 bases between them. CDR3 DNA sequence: TGCGCCAGCAGCCAAGGACTTACCCTAACTAATGAAAAACTGTTTTTT. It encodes CASSQGLTLTNEKLFF.

The CDR3 protein is CASRTSTGAVTNQPQHF. CDR3 sequence (DNA): TGTGCCAGCAGAACATCGACAGGGGCCGTTACCAATCAGCCCCAGCATTTT. The chain has TRBV28 and TRBJ1-5, with 8 nucleotides matching TRBD1. The CDR3 is made up of 17 amino acids. The germline V gene has CDR1 MDHEN and CDR2 SYDVKM. The ends lost 6 bases at V and 3 bases at J; junction bases unmatched: 13.

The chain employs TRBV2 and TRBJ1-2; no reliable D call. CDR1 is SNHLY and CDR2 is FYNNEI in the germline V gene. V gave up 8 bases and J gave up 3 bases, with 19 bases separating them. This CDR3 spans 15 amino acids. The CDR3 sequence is CASPEARGYDYGYTF. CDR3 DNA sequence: TGTGCCAGCCCCGAGGCCCGGGGATACGACTATGGCTACACCTTC.

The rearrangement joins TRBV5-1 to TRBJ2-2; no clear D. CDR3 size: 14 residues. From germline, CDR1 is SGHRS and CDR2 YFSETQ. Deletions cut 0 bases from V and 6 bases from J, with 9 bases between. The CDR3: CASSLAPPAGELFF. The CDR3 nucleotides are TGCGCCAGCAGCTTGGCCCCGCCAGCCGGGGAGCTGTTTTTT.

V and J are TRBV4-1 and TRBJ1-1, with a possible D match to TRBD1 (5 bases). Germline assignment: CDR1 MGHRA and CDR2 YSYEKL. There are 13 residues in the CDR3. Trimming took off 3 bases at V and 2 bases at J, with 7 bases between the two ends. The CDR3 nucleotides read TGCGCCAGCAGCCAGACAGAAAACACTGAAGCTTTCTTT. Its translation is CASSQTENTEAFF.

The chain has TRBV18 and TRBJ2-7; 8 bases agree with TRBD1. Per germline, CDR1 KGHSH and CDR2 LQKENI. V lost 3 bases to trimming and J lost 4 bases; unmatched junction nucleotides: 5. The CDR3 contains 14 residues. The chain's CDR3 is CASSPLGQAYEQYF. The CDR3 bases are TGTGCCAGCTCACCTCTGGGACAGGCTTACGAGCAGTACTTC.